These 25 T cell receptor beta chains were all obtained from the same sample, sequenced in a study of regulatory T cells in long-lasting Graves disease. Building of the TCR beta libraries involved iRepertoire HTBI primers and Arm-PCR of CDR3 regions. Each CDR3 protein is one row after TCRdb ran MiXCR on the multiplex PCR reads. The table shows about 240,000 distinct CDR3 sequences, with about 19% occurring only once. The sample's time point: newly diagnosed GD, antithyroid drugs for less than 3 months. RNA extracted from PBMCs served as the sequencing template. The material sequenced was peripheral blood mononuclear cells (PBMCs), taken at new diagnosis, from a patient treated with antithyroid drugs. The receptors stem from a female donor with Graves disease.

In its sample, this clonotype was seen many times. The chain has TRBV2 and TRBJ2-5, with unresolved D. CDR3 length: 11 amino acids. Deletions cut 8 bases from V and 5 bases from J, with 9 bases between. Germline CDR1 and CDR2: SNHLY and FYNNEI. CDR3 sequence (DNA): TGTGCCAGCTCTAGAGATGAGACCCAGTACTTC. It specifies CASSRDETQYF.

This clonotype showed up many times. The rearrangement joins TRBV28 to TRBJ2-7; D is ambiguous. The CDR3 contains 12 residues. CDR1 and CDR2 from the germline V gene are MDHEN and SYDVKM. V lost 7 bases and J lost 0, with 7 bases in between. CDR3 residues: CASNQPSYEQYF. The CDR3 coding sequence is TGTGCCAGCAATCAACCCTCCTACGAGCAGTACTTC.

At least ten counts were recorded for this clonotype. In DNA, the CDR3 is TGTGCCAGCAACCGCCGGGGTGTGGACTACGAGCAGTACTTC. Its protein is CASNRRGVDYEQYF. The chain uses TRBV7-2 and TRBJ2-7, with D tentatively TRBD2 (5 bases). The CDR3 loop spans 14 amino acids. Germline-derived CDR1 and CDR2 are SGHTA and FQGNSA. Deletions cut 7 bases from V and 3 bases from J, with 16 bases between.

Many counts were recorded for this clonotype. This chain links TRBV11-2 with TRBJ2-7; either TRBD1 or TRBD2 may fit D (5 bases each). CDR3 length: 14 residues. Trimming took off 2 bases at V and 5 bases at J, with 13 bases between the two ends. CDR1 and CDR2 from the germline V gene are SGHAT and FQNNGV. Here the CDR3 DNA reads TGTGCCAGCAGCTTACGATCTCTGGGGGACGAGCAGTACTTC. It translates to CASSLRSLGDEQYF.

At least ten counts were recorded for this clonotype. V is TRBV7-2 and J is TRBJ1-2; D is unclear. Germline values: CDR1 SGHTA, CDR2 FQGNSA. The CDR3 has 13 amino acids. With 0 bases removed from V and 8 bases from J, the gap between germline ends came to 10 bases. This chain's CDR3 is CASSLAGMGGYTF. Here the CDR3 DNA reads TGTGCCAGCAGCTTAGCGGGGATGGGGGGCTACACCTTC.

This clonotype was detected ten times or more. The rearrangement links TRBV6-1 to TRBJ2-7; 7 bases align to TRBD1. J lost 7 bases, V lost 8 bases, and 17 bases had no gene match. The CDR3 length is 15 residues. In germline, CDR1 is MNHNS, CDR2 SASEGT. The CDR3 DNA reads as TGTGCCAGCGCCCCAGGGGACAGCATACCCAGGGAGCAGTACTTC. Translation gives CASAPGDSIPREQYF.

This clonotype is medium-sized within its sample. V usage is TRBV20-1 and J usage is TRBJ2-3; D remains ambiguous. V lost 1 base, J lost 4 bases, and 15 bases lay in between. This CDR3 is built from 15 residues. Germline lookup yields CDR1 DFQATT and CDR2 SNEGSKA (reference sequence). CDR3 amino acids: CSARAGVRGSDTQYF. CDR3 sequence (DNA): TGCAGTGCTAGAGCTGGGGTAAGAGGATCAGATACGCAGTATTTT.

This clonotype occurred many times. The chain carries TRBV2 and TRBJ2-2; maybe TRBD2 (5 bases). Germline V gene sequence: CDR1 SNHLY, CDR2 FYNNEI. V was shortened by 4 bases and J by 6 bases, with 15 bases between the two germline ends. This CDR3 is 15 amino acids long. For the CDR3, the DNA is TGTGCCAGCAGTGTCGCGGGCAAAGGGTCCGGGGAGCTGTTTTTT. It codes for CASSVAGKGSGELFF. Full variable domain (remainder filled in from reference TRBV2 and TRBJ2-2): EPEVTQTPSHQVTQMGQEVILRCVPISNHLYFYWYRQILGQKVEFLVSFYNNEISEKSEIFDDQFSVERPDGSNFTLKIRSTKLEDSAMYFCASSVAGKGSGELFFGEGSRLTVL.

This clonotype has at least ten counts. This chain joins TRBV20-1 and TRBJ1-2, with 7 bases that match TRBD1. The CDR3 is made up of 14 amino acids. Germline V lookup: CDR1 DFQATT, CDR2 SNEGSKA (reference sequence). With 3 bases clipped from V and 8 bases from J, the junction kept 12 bases outside the gene matches. The CDR3 DNA is TGCAGTGCTAGTACCCGACAGGGACGAGGAGGCTACACCTTC. It is translated as CSASTRQGRGGYTF.

This clonotype was recorded many times. The chain carries TRBV9 and TRBJ2-5; D gene unclear. Trimming shortened V by 0 bases and J by 1 base, and 10 bases separated the two germline ends. Germline V gene sequence: CDR1 SGDLS, CDR2 YYNGEE. CDR3 length: 15 residues. CDR3 nucleotide sequence: TGTGCCAGCAGCGTAGAAGGGATGACCCAAGAGACCCAGTACTTC. Protein sequence: CASSVEGMTQETQYF.

At least ten counts were recorded for this clonotype. The rearrangement uses TRBV9 and TRBJ1-4, with 10 bases fitting TRBD1. The V gene end was trimmed by 6 bases and the J gene end by 8 bases; junction bases not matched to a gene: 7. Per the germline V gene, CDR1 is SGDLS and CDR2 is YYNGEE. The CDR3 runs 14 residues. The CDR3 coding sequence is TGTGCCAGCACCCCGGGACAGGGGAGGGAAAAACTGTTTTTT. Translation: CASTPGQGREKLFF.

The sample holds many counts of this clonotype. The chain links TRBV7-6 to TRBJ2-7; 14 bases agree with TRBD2. The CDR3 length is 17 residues. Germline V lookup: CDR1 SGHVS, CDR2 FNYEAQ. J was trimmed by 3 bases and V by 5 bases; bases with no gene match: 9. This CDR3 is CASSPGTSGSDRYEQYF. The CDR3 DNA reads TGTGCCAGCAGCCCCGGGACTAGCGGGAGCGATCGCTACGAGCAGTACTTC.

Comment on this clonotype: A much larger clone lies one base from this, so it may be a read error. The chain couples TRBV12-3 or TRBV12-4 to TRBJ2-5; 8 nucleotides match TRBD1. This CDR3 contains 13 residues. This CDR3 reads CAGRITGGETQYF. The DNA of the CDR3 is TGTGCCGGCAGGATCACAGGGGGAGAGACCCAGTACTTC.

This clonotype was seen ten or more times. V gene TRBV19 combines with J gene TRBJ1-1; D perhaps matches TRBD1 (5 bases). The CDR3 is made up of 13 amino acids. Trimming shortened V by 3 bases and J by 1 base, and 6 bases separated the two germline ends. Germline CDR1 and CDR2: LNHDA and SQIVND (reference sequence). The DNA for the CDR3 is TGTGCCAGTAGTATGAGGGGGAACACTGAAGCTTTCTTT. Amino acid sequence: CASSMRGNTEAFF.

This clonotype was picked up many times. This chain joins TRBV27 and TRBJ1-5; 7 bases fit TRBD1. The germline gives CDR1 MNHEY, CDR2 SMNVEV (reference sequence). V lost 5 bases and J lost 2; bases outside the gene matches: 6. The CDR3 consists of 15 residues. The CDR3 reads CASSRNQGGNQPQHF. CDR3 in DNA: TGTGCCAGCAGTAGGAATCAGGGGGGCAATCAGCCCCAGCATTTT.

This clonotype was counted ten times or more. The chain employs TRBV6-5 and TRBJ2-1; TRBD1 aligns across 9 bases. The CDR3 is 16 residues long. The germline V gene encodes CDR1 MNHEY and CDR2 SVGAGI. V lost 4 bases, J lost 5 bases, and 9 bases stayed unmatched. CDR3 loop: CASSSRTGENNNEQFF. CDR3 DNA: TGTGCCAGCAGTTCCCGGACAGGGGAAAATAACAATGAGCAGTTCTTC.

This clonotype was seen many times. The CDR3, as DNA: TGCGCCAGCAGCCTGGACAGGCTAAATGAAAAACTGTTTTTT. As protein: CASSLDRLNEKLFF. V and J are TRBV5-1 and TRBJ1-4; TRBD1 aligns across 7 bases. The CDR3 loop spans 14 amino acids. Losses at the gene ends were 4 bases for V and 5 bases for J; bases not matched to a gene: 5. Germline V lookup: CDR1 SGHRS, CDR2 YFSETQ.

The chain combines TRBV5-1 with TRBJ2-7; 9 bases line up with TRBD1. Germline V gene data show CDR1 as SGHRS and CDR2 as YFSETQ. Trimming removed 4 bases from V and 5 bases from J; junction bases left unmatched: 4. The CDR3 is 13 residues long. The CDR3 coding sequence is TGCGCCAGCAGCGGACAGGGGTTCGACGAGCAGTACTTC. Its translation: CASSGQGFDEQYF.

In this sample, this clonotype turned up a few times. The V and J genes are TRBV19 and TRBJ2-5; D gene uncertain. Trimming removed 0 bases at V and 1 base at J, with 6 bases between. This CDR3 has 14 amino acids. Per the germline V gene, CDR1 is LNHDA and CDR2 is SQIVND (reference sequence). The CDR3 here is CASSIEIGQETQYF. For the CDR3, the DNA is TGTGCCAGTAGTATAGAGATAGGCCAAGAGACCCAGTACTTC.

This clonotype was seen many times. The rearrangement joins TRBV7-3 to TRBJ2-3; 7 nucleotides align to TRBD1. This CDR3 spans 13 amino acids. Per the germline V gene, CDR1 is SGHTA and CDR2 is FQGTGA. The junction had 4 bases not matched to a gene; V was cut back by 5 bases and J by 5 bases. CDR3 region: CASSRTGGDTQYF. DNA for the CDR3: TGTGCCAGCAGCCGGACAGGAGGAGATACGCAGTATTTT.

This clonotype was detected ten times or more. This chain links TRBV7-9 with TRBJ2-7; tentatively, D is TRBD2 (6 bases). Trimming pared 7 bases from V and 0 bases from J, leaving 16 bases between. Germline V gene data show CDR1 as SEHNR and CDR2 as FQNEAQ (reference sequence). The CDR3 is 15 amino acids. Here the CDR3 DNA reads TGTGCCAGCACGCCGTTCGGCGGGGACTCCTACGAGCAGTACTTC. Encoded protein: CASTPFGGDSYEQYF.

This clonotype was picked up a small number of times. The chain carries TRBV13 and TRBJ1-1; the match to TRBD1 covers 9 bases. CDR1 is PRHDT, CDR2 FYEKMQ, per germline (reference sequence). There are 15 residues in the CDR3. V lost 0 bases and J lost 4; bases outside the gene matches: 3. CDR3 in amino acids: CASSLGGTGTTEAFF. CDR3 bases: TGTGCCAGCAGCTTAGGCGGGACAGGGACCACTGAAGCTTTCTTT.

This clonotype occurred a few times. This chain joins TRBV14 and TRBJ1-5; D is ambiguous. The V gene's germline CDR1 is SGHDN and CDR2 FVKESK. The CDR3 loop spans 13 amino acids. V was trimmed by 1 base and J by 7 bases, leaving 8 bases between them. The CDR3, as DNA: TGTGCCAGCAGCCAAGTGGAGGGACAGCCCCAGCATTTT. Translation gives CASSQVEGQPQHF.

This clonotype came up a few times. The genes are TRBV24-1 and TRBJ2-1; unclear D gene. V dropped 5 bases and J dropped 5 bases, with 12 bases sitting between them. This CDR3 comprises 14 residues. Germline CDR1 is KGHDR and CDR2 is SFDVKD. The CDR3 DNA follows: TGTGCCACCAGTGCCCCTATTGGCAACAATGAGCAGTTCTTC. It yields the protein CATSAPIGNNEQFF.

This clonotype was observed at least ten times. This sequence joins TRBV6-5 and TRBJ2-7, with D unclear. Trimming took off 2 bases at V and 2 bases at J, with 7 bases between the two ends. CDR1 and CDR2 (germline): MNHEY, SVGAGI. This CDR3 contains 13 residues. The CDR3 sequence is CASSYAWAYEQYF. The CDR3 nucleotides read TGTGCCAGCAGTTACGCTTGGGCCTACGAGCAGTACTTC.